The 25 T cell receptor beta chains listed next were all sequenced from one sample in a study of T cells in women clearing cervical HPV infection. Data came from immunoSEQ multiplex PCR; TCRdb stores just in-frame clones and leaves some out. The sample table sets out about 31,000 clones. Sequencing input: blood buffy coat. These receptors came from a woman aged 18 to 69 with a cervical HPV16 infection that either progressed to CIN3+ or cleared (not recorded which).

The sequenced part of the CDR3 DNA is TGTGCCAGCAGCTGGACTAGCGGGGGGATCAATGAG. It is translated as CASSWTSGGINE. The full CDR3 sequence reads CASSWTSGGINEQFF. The chain recombines TRBV5-4 with TRBJ2-1; 14 nucleotides agree with TRBD2. The read is 3 residues too short to cover the CDR3 end, so that end is filled in from the germline J gene. This CDR3 region has 15 residues. The junction had 2 bases not matched to a gene; V was cut back by 3 bases and J by 6 bases. The germline gives CDR1 SGHNT, CDR2 YYREEE (reference sequence). The full variable domain, rest sourced from reference TRBV5-4 and TRBJ2-1, is ETGVTQSPTHLIKTRGQQVTLRCSSQSGHNTVSWYQQALGQGPQFIFQYYREEENGRGNFPPRFSGLQFPNYSSELNVNALELDDSALYLCASSWTSGGINEQFFGPGTRLTVL.

Points on this clone: The missing CDR3 end, 3 residues past where the read stops, is filled in from the germline J gene. The chain employs TRBV14 and TRBJ2-7; D is perhaps TRBD2 (5 bases). V lost 3 bases, J lost 2 bases, and 17 bases lay in between. Germline CDR1 reads SGHDN; CDR2 reads FVKESK. The CDR3 runs 16 residues. CDR3 sequence: CASSHRGRGSPYEQYF. Partial CDR3 DNA: TGTGCCAGCAGCCATCGAGGACGGGGTAGCCCCTACGAG.

Remarks on this clone: The read comes to an end 3 residues before the CDR3 does, leaving the germline J gene to fill in the end. The J gene is TRBJ2-1, the V gene TRBV11-2; 9 nucleotides align to TRBD1. CDR1 and CDR2 from the germline V gene are SGHAT and FQNNGV. The CDR3 length is 14 residues. The trim removed 2 bases at V and 9 bases at J, leaving 5 bases unmatched. The CDR3 spells CASSLYRGLGEQFF. The DNA read from the CDR3 is TGTGCCAGCAGCTTATACAGGGGGCTCGGTGAG.

In the case of this clone: The read ends 3 residues shy of where the CDR3 ends; the end is completed using the germline J gene. The chain is built from TRBV29-1 and TRBJ2-1, with 9 bases matching TRBD2. Germline assignment: CDR1 SQVTM and CDR2 ANQGSEA. This CDR3 comprises 12 residues. The J segment lost 6 bases and the V segment lost 7 bases, leaving 4 bases of the junction unmatched. The sequenced CDR3 bases are TGCAGCGCTAGACTAGCGGCCAATGAG. It yields the protein CSARLAANE. The entire CDR3 protein is CSARLAANEQFF.

With respect to this clone: With the read ending 3 residues before the CDR3 end, the germline J gene is used to fill in that end. The genes are TRBV6-2 or TRBV6-3 and TRBJ1-2, with unresolved D. Germline-derived CDR1 and CDR2 are MNHEY and SVGEGT. The CDR3 loop spans 14 amino acids. The CDR3 region is CASSYAGSTDTYTF. The sequenced part of the CDR3 DNA is TGTGCCAGCAGTTACGCGGGGAGCACAGATACC.

Worth noting for this clone: The read terminates 3 residues ahead of where the CDR3 ends, so the germline J gene completes it. The rearrangement joins TRBV19 to TRBJ2-3; 13 positions agree with TRBD2. CDR1 and CDR2 (germline): LNHDA, SQIVND (reference sequence). This CDR3 comprises 18 residues. Unmatched junction bases numbered 10, after V lost 7 bases and J lost 0 bases. CDR3 sequence: CASTGDATSGGSTDTQYF. The part of the CDR3 DNA that was read is TGTGCCAGTACCGGGGACGCGACTAGCGGGGGGAGCACAGATACG. The full variable domain, completed using reference TRBV19 and TRBJ2-3, is DGGITQSPKYLFRKEGQNVTLSCEQNLNHDAMYWYRQDPGQGLRLIYYSQIVNDFQKGDIAEGYSVSREKKESFPLTVTSAQKNPTAFYLCASTGDATSGGSTDTQYFGPGTRLTVL.

Details on this clone: The DNA ends 3 residues before the CDR3 does, and the rest of the CDR3 is filled in from the germline J gene. The rearrangement joins TRBV7-8 to TRBJ2-7, with 10 bases lining up with TRBD1. Germline V lookup: CDR1 SGHVS, CDR2 FQNEAQ. The CDR3 length is 15 residues. With 5 bases clipped from V and 6 bases from J, the junction kept 10 bases outside the gene matches. The chain's CDR3 is CASSPRRDRGGEQYF. Incomplete CDR3 DNA: TGTGCCAGCAGCCCACGCCGGGACAGGGGAGGCGAG.

Of note for this clone: The CDR3 end lies 3 residues beyond the end of the read and is filled in from the germline J gene. The chain combines TRBV10-1 with TRBJ1-5; D ambiguous. The V gene lost 2 bases and the J gene lost 5 bases, with 7 bases spanning the gap. Germline V lookup: CDR1 WNHNN, CDR2 SYGVQD (reference sequence). The CDR3 loop spans 13 amino acids. CDR3 amino acids: CASSEGPDQPQHF. CDR3 DNA (partial): TGCGCCAGCAGTGAGGGTCCAGATCAGCCC.

A remark on this clone: The sequenced fragment ends 3 residues before the CDR3 boundary, so the rest is inferred from the germline J gene. The chain is built from TRBV18 and TRBJ1-2, with no clear D. The CDR3 consists of 13 residues. Germline assignment: CDR1 KGHSH and CDR2 LQKENI. Partial CDR3 DNA: TGTGCCAGCTACCAAAGGGCAGACAATGAC. It translates to CASYQRADND. The entire CDR3 sequence reads CASYQRADNDYTF.

Points on this clone: The CDR3 goes on 3 residues after the read ends, and that part is filled in from the germline J gene. The chain is built from TRBV19 and TRBJ2-5, with TRBD2 matching 8 bases. CDR1 and CDR2 from the germline V gene are LNHDA and SQIVND (reference sequence). V gave up 5 bases and J gave up 4 bases; unmatched junction bases: 9. The CDR3 is 15 residues long. CDR3: CASSPISGAGETQYF. CDR3 DNA (partial): TGTGCCAGTAGTCCCATTAGCGGGGCTGGAGAGACC. The entire variable domain, with the rest obtained from reference TRBV19 and TRBJ2-5, is as follows: DGGITQSPKYLFRKEGQNVTLSCEQNLNHDAMYWYRQDPGQGLRLIYYSQIVNDFQKGDIAEGYSVSREKKESFPLTVTSAQKNPTAFYLCASSPISGAGETQYFGPGTRLLVL.

A word on this clone: The read falls 3 residues short of the CDR3 end, and the missing part is taken from the germline J gene. The chain combines TRBV5-1 with TRBJ1-6; D gene unclear. The V end was cut by 1 base, the J end by 5 bases, with 13 bases between. This CDR3 is built from 16 residues. CDR1 and CDR2 from the germline V gene are SGHRS and YFSETQ. CDR3 amino acids: CASSLISTVNNSPLHF. CDR3 bases read: TGCGCCAGCAGCTTGATTTCAACAGTTAATAATTCACCC. The whole variable domain, remainder taken from reference TRBV5-1 and TRBJ1-6, is KAGVTQTPRYLIKTRGQQVTLSCSPISGHRSVSWYQQTPGQGLQFLFEYFSETQRNKGNFPGRFSGRQFSNSRSEMNVSTLELGDSALYLCASSLISTVNNSPLHFGNGTRLTVT.

Comment on this clone: From the germline J gene comes the end of the CDR3, since the read stops 3 residues before it. The chain is built from TRBV29-1 and TRBJ1-2; D remains ambiguous. Trimming took off 4 bases at V and 6 bases at J, with 12 bases between the two ends. CDR3 length equals 12 residues. CDR1 and CDR2 (germline): SQVTM, ANQGSEA. This chain's CDR3 is CSVGARPDGYTF. Incomplete CDR3 DNA: TGCAGCGTTGGGGCTCGCCCCGATGGC.

The CDR3 bases that were read are TGTGCCAGCAGCTTGGGACAGCGCATGAACACTGAA. It yields the protein CASSLGQRMNTE. The whole CDR3 protein reads CASSLGQRMNTEAFF. This chain connects TRBV5-6 to TRBJ1-1; TRBD1 is a possible D gene (5 bases). The read is 3 residues too short to cover the CDR3 end, so that end is filled in from the germline J gene. Trimming removed 0 bases from V and 0 bases from J, with 9 bases in between. This CDR3 has 15 amino acids. CDR1 and CDR2 from the germline V gene are SGHDT and YYEEEE.

Note on this clone: The CDR3 goes on 3 residues after the read ends, and that part is filled in from the germline J gene. V and J are TRBV19 and TRBJ1-1; TRBD1 aligns across 8 bases. The V and J ends lost 2 bases and 4 bases, in that order; junction bases with no gene match: 3. From germline, CDR1 is LNHDA and CDR2 SQIVND (reference sequence). The CDR3 has 14 amino acids. CDR3 loop: CASSILTGVTEAFF. The sequenced part of the CDR3 DNA is TGTGCCAGTAGTATATTGACAGGGGTCACTGAA.

Remarks on this clone: The sequence runs out 3 residues before the end of the CDR3; the remainder is reconstructed from the germline J gene. This chain links TRBV5-1 with TRBJ1-1; 10 positions agree with TRBD1. CDR1 is SGHRS, CDR2 YFSETQ, per germline. Trimming at V came to 3 bases and at J to 3 bases, leaving 5 bases not matched to a gene. The CDR3 contains 15 residues. This CDR3 reads CASSWTGGEDTEAFF. The DNA read from the CDR3 is TGCGCCAGCAGCTGGACAGGGGGGGAAGACACTGAA.

Note on this clone: The read ends 3 residues shy of where the CDR3 ends; the end is completed using the germline J gene. The chain joins TRBV7-9 to TRBJ2-4; the match to TRBD1 covers 8 bases. Germline CDR1 and CDR2: SEHNR and FQNEAQ (reference sequence). The CDR3 consists of 14 residues. The CDR3 bases that were read are TGTGCCAGCAGCTTTATGGGACAGGACTATGGT. Protein product: CASSFMGQDYG. The entire CDR3 is CASSFMGQDYGQYF.

To note about this clone: The read ends 3 residues before the CDR3 terminus; that terminus is restored from the germline J gene. The chain uses TRBV20-1 and TRBJ2-5; 10 positions agree with TRBD2. With V trimmed by 0 bases and J by 5 bases, 6 bases remained unmatched. Germline V gene data show CDR1 as DFQATT and CDR2 as SNEGSKA (reference sequence). The CDR3 length is 15 residues. The CDR3 bases that were read are TGCAGTGCTAGAGATCGGAAGCGGGGGGGCGAGACC. Encoded protein: CSARDRKRGGET. The complete CDR3 reads CSARDRKRGGETQYF.

Concerning this clone: The read comes to an end 3 residues before the CDR3 does, leaving the germline J gene to fill in the end. J is TRBJ1-1 and V is TRBV7-2; 10 bases match TRBD1. The CDR3 extends over 14 amino acids. Trimming took 7 bases from V and 7 from J; bases not matched to a gene: 9. Germline CDR1 and CDR2: SGHTA and FQGNSA. CDR3 bases read: TGTGCCAGCACCCAGGGACAGGGGAGGAGTGAA. This gives the protein CASTQGQGRSE. The whole CDR3 protein reads CASTQGQGRSEAFF. Together with reference TRBV7-2 and TRBJ1-1, the CDR3 gives the full variable domain: GAGVSQSPSNKVTEKGKDVELRCDPISGHTALYWYRQSLGQGLEFLIYFQGNSAPDKSGLPSDRFSAERTGGSVSTLTIQRTQQEDSAVYLCASTQGQGRSEAFFGQGTRLTVV.

Comment on this clone: At one of its ends the junction is not consistent with the germline gene, which may arise from a read error. The read terminates 3 residues before the CDR3 end, so the remaining end is supplied by the germline J gene. Other DNA sequences in the sample encode the same CDR3. The chain recombines TRBV5-1 with TRBJ1-2; D might be TRBD1 (5 bases). The CDR3 covers 14 residues. Germline-derived CDR1 and CDR2 are SGHRS and YFSETQ. The CDR3 loop is CASSPTQGTYGYTF. CDR3 DNA (partial): TGCGCCAGCAGCCCGACCCAGGGAACCTATGGT.

The part of the CDR3 DNA that was read is TGTGCCAGCAGCGCTAAGGTTGGACTCCCGGAGACC. Translated: CASSAKVGLPET. The whole CDR3 region reads CASSAKVGLPETQYF. The chain employs TRBV7-8 and TRBJ2-5, with D tentatively TRBD2 (5 bases). The missing CDR3 end, 3 residues past where the read stops, is filled in from the germline J gene. The CDR3 extends over 15 amino acids. Trimming took off 5 bases at V and 5 bases at J, with 18 bases between the two ends. CDR1 and CDR2 (germline): SGHVS, FQNEAQ.

To note about this clone: The read stops 3 residues short of the end of the CDR3; the missing end is completed from the germline J gene. The V gene is TRBV5-1, the J gene TRBJ2-4; 15 bases fit TRBD2. Germline values: CDR1 SGHRS, CDR2 YFSETQ. The CDR3 extends over 16 amino acids. CDR3 DNA, as far as it was read: TGCGCCAGCAGCCTTATGGGACTAGCGGGGGGAGAGACT. This sequence encodes CASSLMGLAGGET. The CDR3, in full, reads CASSLMGLAGGETQYF.

The DNA read from the CDR3 is TGTGCCAGCTCACCTTCTAGAATCCCCATCGAG. Its translation: CASSPSRIPIE. The full CDR3 protein reads CASSPSRIPIEQYF. The J gene is TRBJ2-7, the V gene TRBV18; D gene unclear. The CDR3 end is not reached by the read, which stops 3 residues before it; the germline J gene fills it in. Germline lookup yields CDR1 KGHSH and CDR2 LQKENI. The CDR3 length is 14 residues. V dropped 3 bases and J dropped 6 bases, with 15 bases sitting between them.

On this clone: The read ends 3 residues before the CDR3 terminus; that terminus is restored from the germline J gene. The V call is TRBV4-2, the J call TRBJ2-3; D may be TRBD2 (6 bases). Trimming removed 4 bases from V and 2 bases from J, with 13 bases in between. CDR1 is LGHNA and CDR2 is YNFKEQ in the germline V gene. The CDR3 runs to 15 residues. The covered CDR3 bases are TGTGCCAGCAGCCGGGGGGATATTTCCACAGATACG. Translating it yields CASSRGDISTDT. The whole CDR3 protein is CASSRGDISTDTQYF.

The CDR3 sequence: CASRRTSGGSQETQYF. CDR3 DNA (partial): TGTGCCAGCAGAAGGACTAGCGGGGGGAGCCAAGAGACG. The chain recombines TRBV12-3 or TRBV12-4 with TRBJ2-3; 14 bases align to TRBD2. The CDR3 end falls 3 residues outside the read, so it is completed with the germline J gene. The CDR3 sequence is 16 residues long.

Points on this clone: The CDR3 end falls 3 residues outside the read, so it is completed with the germline J gene. This chain links TRBV2 with TRBJ2-1; 9 nucleotides line up with TRBD1. Germline trimming cut 6 bases from V and 9 bases from J; bases unmatched to any gene: 12. The CDR3 loop spans 15 amino acids. Per germline, CDR1 SNHLY and CDR2 FYNNEI. CDR3 bases read: TGTGCCAGCAGCTCACAGGGGGCTGGAGCGGGTGAG. It specifies CASSSQGAGAGE. The entire CDR3 sequence reads CASSSQGAGAGEQFF.